This T cell receptor beta chain was sequenced for a study of blood T cell repertoires in COVID-19. Study as a whole: Sites across the United States, Italy and Spain contributed samples from acute and convalescent COVID-19. Sources were T cells, B-cell-depleted T cells, or PBMCs; the material itself was cDNA or gDNA.

As processed by the authors: Reference gene primers were amplified, and this amplification served to estimate nucleated cell counts. TCRdb's copy holds only in-frame clones and misses some; the assay was immunoSEQ multiplex PCR. That table supplies the V and J calls and clone size; D and trimming were determined from the DNA. The data hold fewer than 35,000 clones, with 88% observed a single time. The sample holds one count of this clone. The sequenced sample consisted of peripheral blood. This TCR was sampled from a woman of 80 years or more with active or convalescent COVID-19.

The CDR3 reads CASSEVIGGGSGELFF. In DNA, the CDR3 is TGTGCCAGCAGTGAAGTCATAGGCGGGGGCTCCGGGGAGCTGTTTTTT. The J gene is TRBJ2-2, the V gene TRBV2, with D perhaps TRBD2 (7 bases). Deletions cut 1 base from V and 6 bases from J, with 15 bases between. Germline V gives CDR1 SNHLY, CDR2 FYNNEI. This CDR3 is built from 16 residues.